The next 31 T cell receptor beta chains were all read from a single sample in a study of blood T cell repertoires in COVID-19. Using immunoSEQ multiplex PCR, the repertoire was profiled, and TCRdb retains in-frame clones only, with some absent. The sample carries roughly 42,000 clones, around 90% recorded once. The sample comprised peripheral blood. These receptors originate from a man aged 45 to 65 with active COVID-19.

The rearrangement joins TRBV6-5 to TRBJ1-1; weak D call: TRBD1 (5 bases). There are 13 residues in the CDR3. V gave up 6 bases and J gave up 0 bases, with 8 bases separating them. From germline, CDR1 is MNHEY and CDR2 SVGAGI. This CDR3 reads CASRTALNTEAFF. The CDR3, as DNA: TGTGCCAGCAGGACAGCGTTGAACACTGAAGCTTTCTTT.

This clone was picked up one time. The chain employs TRBV19 and TRBJ1-2, with 10 bases that match TRBD1. V gave up 4 bases and J gave up 4 bases; unmatched junction bases: 6. The CDR3 has 15 amino acids. Germline CDR1 reads LNHDA; CDR2 reads SQIVND (reference sequence). CDR3 protein: CASSKETGGGYGYTF. The CDR3 nucleotides read TGTGCCAGTAGTAAAGAGACAGGGGGCGGCTATGGCTACACCTTC.

This chain connects TRBV19 to TRBJ1-2; 8 positions agree with TRBD1. The V gene's germline CDR1 is LNHDA and CDR2 SQIVND (reference sequence). The CDR3 length is 17 residues. V trimming: 4 bases; J trimming: 4 bases; junction bases outside the gene matches: 14. The CDR3 nucleotides are TGTGCCAGTAGTACTCGCCCGACAGGGGTTTTTTCCTATGGCTACACCTTC. Encoded protein: CASSTRPTGVFSYGYTF.

The chain employs TRBV9 and TRBJ2-3; D is possibly TRBD1 (6 bases). V lost 2 bases, J lost 3 bases, and 13 bases lay in between. Per germline, CDR1 SGDLS and CDR2 YYNGEE. This CDR3 region has 15 residues. CDR3 DNA sequence: TGTGCCAGCAGCGTTTTAGGGGGACCGACAGATACGCAGTATTTT. As protein: CASSVLGGPTDTQYF.

The J gene is TRBJ2-1, the V gene TRBV5-6; D gene uncertain. This CDR3 spans 13 amino acids. Per germline, CDR1 SGHDT and CDR2 YYEEEE. V lost 4 bases and J 6 bases, leaving 11 bases between the germline ends. The CDR3 reads CASSPSVVNEQFF. DNA for the CDR3: TGTGCCAGCAGCCCCTCCGTCGTCAATGAGCAGTTCTTC.

The genes are TRBV6-5 and TRBJ1-1; D gene ambiguous. The CDR3 has 15 residues. V gave up 6 bases and J gave up 3 bases, with 17 bases separating them. CDR1 is MNHEY, CDR2 SVGAGI, per germline. The CDR3 protein is CASRQTLLAHTEAFF. CDR3 coding DNA: TGTGCCAGCAGACAGACGCTGCTGGCGCACACTGAAGCTTTCTTT.

V and J are TRBV20-1 and TRBJ1-2, with D possibly TRBD1 on 5 matching bases. V lost 4 bases and J lost 8, with 14 bases in between. Germline CDR1 is DFQATT and CDR2 is SNEGSKA (reference sequence). The CDR3 covers 12 residues. CDR3 residues: CSANEGQRGYTF. CDR3 nucleotides: TGCAGTGCTAATGAGGGGCAGAGAGGCTACACCTTC.

In its sample, this clone was seen once. J is TRBJ1-3 and V is TRBV12-3 or TRBV12-4; D gene uncertain. The V end lost 6 bases, the J end lost 8 bases, and 11 bases lay between the germline ends. There are 12 residues in the CDR3. CDR3 coding DNA: TGTGCCAGCAGCTCACTCGGGGACACCATATATTTT. Protein product: CASSSLGDTIYF.

This chain connects TRBV18 to TRBJ2-5; 12 bases align to TRBD2. The CDR3 contains 15 residues. Germline CDR1 KGHSH, CDR2 LQKENI. V lost 3 bases, J lost 4 bases, and 3 bases stayed unmatched. Here the CDR3 DNA reads TGTGCCAGCTCACCCGGACTAGCGGGGCTAGAGACCCAGTACTTC. It specifies CASSPGLAGLETQYF.

This chain connects TRBV6-6 to TRBJ1-1; possibly TRBD1 for D (5 bases). With 5 bases removed from V and 1 base from J, the gap between germline ends came to 14 bases. The CDR3 length is 15 residues. CDR1 is MNHNY, CDR2 SVGAGI, per germline (reference sequence). CDR3 coding DNA: TGTGCCAGCAGTCCCCAGGGAAGTAGGAACACTGAAGCTTTCTTT. Its translation is CASSPQGSRNTEAFF.

In this sample, this clone turned up once. The CDR3 sequence is CASSQLGQLGNTIYF. Here the CDR3 DNA reads TGTGCCAGCAGCCAACTGGGGCAGCTTGGAAACACCATATATTTT. This rearrangement joins TRBV7-2 to TRBJ1-3; TRBD1 is a possible D gene (5 bases). V lost 5 bases and J 3 bases, leaving 14 bases between the germline ends. Germline CDR1 is SGHTA and CDR2 is FQGNSA. This CDR3 spans 15 amino acids.

The chain uses TRBV12-5 and TRBJ1-1, with 8 positions matching TRBD1. Trimming removed 7 bases from V and 3 bases from J; junction bases left unmatched: 4. From germline, CDR1 is LGHNT and CDR2 FRNRAP. The CDR3 spans 13 residues. CDR3 sequence: CASVQGEYTEAFF. For the CDR3, the DNA is TGTGCTAGTGTACAGGGGGAATACACTGAAGCTTTCTTT.

The gene calls are TRBV7-3 and TRBJ2-1; 9 bases agree with TRBD2. V lost 5 bases and J lost 3; bases outside the gene matches: 5. This CDR3 is 15 amino acids long. CDR1 is SGHTA, CDR2 FQGTGA, per germline. The CDR3 bases are TGTGCCAGCAGCCGGGGACTAGCAGTCTACAATGAGCAGTTCTTC. The encoded protein is CASSRGLAVYNEQFF.

This chain connects TRBV5-1 to TRBJ2-7, with a possible D match to TRBD2 (6 bases). The CDR3 totals 12 residues. Germline CDR1 and CDR2: SGHRS and YFSETQ. The V gene lost 3 bases and the J gene lost 4 bases, with 8 bases spanning the gap. CDR3 sequence (DNA): TGCGCCAGCAGCTCCGGGACTTACGAGCAGTACTTC. Protein sequence: CASSSGTYEQYF.

This chain connects TRBV18 to TRBJ1-5, with 8 positions matching TRBD1. V shed 3 bases, J shed 6 bases, and the junction held 7 bases outside the gene matches. This CDR3 has 15 amino acids. The germline V gene has CDR1 KGHSH and CDR2 LQKENI. CDR3 sequence (DNA): TGTGCCAGCTCACCGACAGGGGCGGCATTTCAGCCCCAGCATTTT. Translating it yields CASSPTGAAFQPQHF.

This clone appeared once. This chain connects TRBV5-1 to TRBJ1-4, with D hard to call. The V and J ends lost 1 base and 1 base respectively, with 11 bases between them. This CDR3 has 16 residues. Looked up from germline, CDR1 is SGHRS and CDR2 is YFSETQ. In nucleotides, the CDR3 is TGCGCCAGCAGCTTGCAGTCGGGGTTAACTAATGAAAAACTGTTTTTT. It is translated as CASSLQSGLTNEKLFF.

J is TRBJ2-3 and V is TRBV10-3, with D perhaps TRBD1 (6 bases). The CDR3 has 16 amino acids. Trimming took off 2 bases at V and 2 bases at J, with 14 bases between the two ends. The germline CDR1 and CDR2 sequences are ENHRY and SYGVKD. For the CDR3, the DNA is TGTGCCATCAGTGAGGGAGGACAGATAGTCACAGATACGCAGTATTTT. Translating gives CAISEGGQIVTDTQYF.

This chain joins TRBV30 and TRBJ1-2; 7 nucleotides agree with TRBD1. The germline CDR1 and CDR2 sequences are GTSNPN and SVGIG (reference sequence). This CDR3 is 14 amino acids long. Trimming took 3 bases from V and 7 from J; bases not matched to a gene: 11. CDR3 sequence: CAWRGEQGIGGYTF. The DNA for the CDR3 is TGTGCCTGGAGGGGCGAACAGGGGATCGGTGGCTACACCTTC.

V and J are TRBV7-2 and TRBJ1-2; possible D gene TRBD1, 6 bases. Germline V gene lookup returns CDR1 SGHTA and CDR2 FQGNSA. The V end was cut by 4 bases, the J end by 6 bases, with 12 bases between. The CDR3 sequence is 13 residues long. In nucleotides, the CDR3 is TGTGCCAGCAGCTCACAGGGTATGGATGGCTACACCTTC. This encodes CASSSQGMDGYTF. Based on the CDR3 plus reference TRBV7-2 and TRBJ1-2, the full variable domain is GAGVSQSPSNKVTEKGKDVELRCDPISGHTALYWYRQSLGQGLEFLIYFQGNSAPDKSGLPSDRFSAERTGGSVSTLTIQRTQQEDSAVYLCASSSQGMDGYTFGSGTRLTVV.

In this sample, this clone turned up once. The gene calls are TRBV4-2 and TRBJ2-1, with TRBD2 identical over 9 bases. This CDR3 has 15 residues. CDR1 LGHNA and CDR2 YNFKEQ come from the germline V gene. J lost 12 bases, V lost 0 bases, and 9 bases had no gene match. CDR3 loop: CASSQDTSGSPGQFF. The CDR3 nucleotides are TGTGCCAGCAGCCAAGACACTAGCGGGTCCCCCGGGCAGTTCTTC.

This chain connects TRBV5-1 to TRBJ1-1; TRBD1 agrees at 8 bases. The CDR3 sequence is 14 residues long. Germline assignment: CDR1 SGHRS and CDR2 YFSETQ. V dropped 4 bases and J dropped 5; count of bases not matched to a gene: 7. CDR3 nucleotide sequence: TGCGCCAGCAGCGAGCATGGGGACAGGACTGAAGCTTTCTTT. This translates into CASSEHGDRTEAFF. The whole variable domain, remainder taken from reference TRBV5-1 and TRBJ1-1, is KAGVTQTPRYLIKTRGQQVTLSCSPISGHRSVSWYQQTPGQGLQFLFEYFSETQRNKGNFPGRFSGRQFSNSRSEMNVSTLELGDSALYLCASSEHGDRTEAFFGQGTRLTVV.

The rearrangement joins TRBV5-1 to TRBJ1-2; 7 bases match TRBD1. The length of the CDR3 is 15 residues. V gave up 0 bases and J gave up 4 bases; unmatched junction bases: 6. The germline gives CDR1 SGHRS, CDR2 YFSETQ. CDR3 nucleotides: TGCGCCAGCAGCTTGGTTTCAGGGGGAATCTATGGCTACACCTTC. It is translated as CASSLVSGGIYGYTF. The variable domain in full, with the rest retrieved from reference TRBV5-1 and TRBJ1-2, is KAGVTQTPRYLIKTRGQQVTLSCSPISGHRSVSWYQQTPGQGLQFLFEYFSETQRNKGNFPGRFSGRQFSNSRSEMNVSTLELGDSALYLCASSLVSGGIYGYTFGSGTRLTVV.

DNA of the CDR3: TGTGCCAGCAGCTCCCCTGACCCTAGAATACGGAAAGAGACCCAGTACTTC. It is translated as CASSSPDPRIRKETQYF. V usage is TRBV28 and J usage is TRBJ2-5, with no clear D. Germline V gene data show CDR1 as MDHEN and CDR2 as SYDVKM. Trimming took off 6 bases at V and 3 bases at J, with 23 bases between the two ends. The CDR3 extends over 17 amino acids.

V gene TRBV29-1 combines with J gene TRBJ1-1; 10 nucleotides match TRBD1. The CDR3 extends over 13 amino acids. Germline CDR1 SQVTM, CDR2 ANQGSEA. V trimming: 7 bases; J trimming: 1 base; junction bases outside the gene matches: 3. The CDR3 reads CSARQGANTEAFF. In DNA form, the CDR3 reads TGCAGCGCTAGACAGGGGGCGAACACTGAAGCTTTCTTT.

The V and J genes are TRBV23-1 and TRBJ2-5; possibly TRBD1 for D (5 bases). TRBV23-1 is an ORF; its function is uncertain. The V end was cut by 0 bases, the J end by 1 base, with 12 bases between. This CDR3 contains 16 residues. The CDR3 sequence is CASSQSDGAGQETQYF. For the CDR3, the DNA is TGCGCCAGCAGTCAATCCGATGGGGCCGGCCAAGAGACCCAGTACTTC.

This chain uses TRBV5-6 with TRBJ2-1; no clear D gene. The ends were cut back, 0 bases at V and 4 bases at J, with 8 bases in the middle. Germline V gene sequence: CDR1 SGHDT, CDR2 YYEEEE. The CDR3 sequence is 14 residues long. CDR3 in DNA: TGTGCCAGCAGCTTGGTAGGAGTATACAATGAGCAGTTCTTC. This gives the protein CASSLVGVYNEQFF.

V gene TRBV6-5 combines with J gene TRBJ2-1, with D perhaps matching TRBD2 (6 bases). Deletions cut 7 bases from V and 3 bases from J, with 10 bases between. Germline CDR1 MNHEY, CDR2 SVGAGI. The length of the CDR3 is 13 residues. CDR3 residues: CASKSGGYNEQFF. In nucleotides, the CDR3 is TGTGCCAGCAAATCCGGGGGCTACAATGAGCAGTTCTTC.

This sequence joins TRBV18 and TRBJ2-1, with D unclear. Germline V lookup: CDR1 KGHSH, CDR2 LQKENI. CDR3 length equals 11 residues. V shed 5 bases and J shed 7 bases, with 6 bases lying between them. In nucleotides, the CDR3 is TGTGCCAGCTCAGTTGCGAATGAGCAGTTCTTC. It specifies CASSVANEQFF.

V gene TRBV5-4 combines with J gene TRBJ2-2; TRBD1 is a possible D gene (5 bases). The CDR3 loop spans 15 amino acids. Germline values: CDR1 SGHNT, CDR2 YYREEE (reference sequence). V was pared by 0 bases and J by 6 bases, with 12 bases between. The chain's CDR3 is CASSLVQGYAGELFF. The CDR3 coding sequence is TGTGCCAGCAGCTTGGTCCAGGGTTACGCCGGGGAGCTGTTTTTT.

V and J are TRBV19 and TRBJ2-1; 11 positions agree with TRBD2. Trimming at V came to 4 bases and at J to 5 bases, leaving 4 bases not matched to a gene. Germline V gene lookup returns CDR1 LNHDA and CDR2 SQIVND (reference sequence). The CDR3 runs to 15 residues. CDR3 sequence reads: CASSSGLAGNNEQFF. The CDR3, as DNA: TGTGCCAGTAGTAGCGGACTAGCGGGTAACAATGAGCAGTTCTTC. The entire variable domain, with the rest obtained from reference TRBV19 and TRBJ2-1, is as follows: DGGITQSPKYLFRKEGQNVTLSCEQNLNHDAMYWYRQDPGQGLRLIYYSQIVNDFQKGDIAEGYSVSREKKESFPLTVTSAQKNPTAFYLCASSSGLAGNNEQFFGPGTRLTVL.

The genes are TRBV4-1 and TRBJ1-1, with TRBD1 as a possible D gene (5 bases). Germline V gene data show CDR1 as MGHRA and CDR2 as YSYEKL. CDR3 length: 15 residues. The ends were cut back, 4 bases at V and 0 bases at J, with 12 bases in the middle. In DNA form, the CDR3 reads TGCGCCAGCAGCCTTTCGGGGGGTATGAACACTGAAGCTTTCTTT. This gives the protein CASSLSGGMNTEAFF.